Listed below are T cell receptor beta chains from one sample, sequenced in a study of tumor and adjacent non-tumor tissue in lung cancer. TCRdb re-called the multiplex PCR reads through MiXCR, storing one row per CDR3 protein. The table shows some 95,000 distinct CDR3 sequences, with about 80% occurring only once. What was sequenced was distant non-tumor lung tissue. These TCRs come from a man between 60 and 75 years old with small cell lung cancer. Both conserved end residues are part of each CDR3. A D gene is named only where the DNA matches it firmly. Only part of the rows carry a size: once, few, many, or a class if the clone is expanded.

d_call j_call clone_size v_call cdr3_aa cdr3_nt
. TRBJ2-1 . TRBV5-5 CPSSSKPSLRGGSSYNEQLF TGTCCCAGCAGCAGCAAGCCGTCCCTCAGGGGCGGGAGCTCCTACAATGAGCAGTTATTC
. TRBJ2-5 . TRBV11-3 CACSPGSAEETQYF TGTGCCTGCAGCCCGGGATCAGCGGAAGAGACCCAGTACTTC
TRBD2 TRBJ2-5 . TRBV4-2 CASSQASGSNFGGDTQYF TGTGCCAGCAGCCAAGCCAGCGGTAGTAACTTTGGGGGGGATACCCAGTACTTC
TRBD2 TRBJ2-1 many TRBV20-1 CSARRLAGVNNEQFF TGCAGTGCTAGAAGGTTGGCGGGGGTTAACAATGAGCAGTTCTTC
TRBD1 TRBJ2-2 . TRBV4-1 CGSSNRGAYTGELFF TGCGGCAGCAGCAACAGGGGGGCCTATACCGGGGAGTTGTTTTTT
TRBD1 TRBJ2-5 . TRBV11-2 CACSLARQGAGPQYF TGTGCCTGCAGCTTAGCTCGACAGGGGGCAGGACCCCAGTACTTC
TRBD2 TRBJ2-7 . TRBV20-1 CSASPSSGFSYEQYF TGCAGTGCTAGTCCGTCTAGCGGCTTCTCCTACGAGCAGTACTTC
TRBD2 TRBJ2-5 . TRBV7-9 CASSPGLAFGVNETQYF TGTGCCAGTAGCCCGGGACTAGCGTTTGGTGTGAATGAGACCCAGTACTTC
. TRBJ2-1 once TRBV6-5 CASSYSIWSLRSYNEQFF TGTGCCAGCAGTTACTCGATTTGGTCCCTCAGATCATACAATGAGCAGTTCTTC
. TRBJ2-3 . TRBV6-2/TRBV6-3 CASSYLKGDRDTQYF TGTGCCAGCAGTTACCTTAAAGGGGATAGAGATACGCAATATTTT
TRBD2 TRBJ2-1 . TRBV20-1 CTASGLAVHYNEQFF TGCACTGCTAGCGGCCTAGCGGTACACTACAATGAGCAGTTCTTC
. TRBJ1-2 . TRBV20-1 CSARIETRGYAF TGCAGTGCTCGAATCGAGACGAGGGGCTACGCCTTC
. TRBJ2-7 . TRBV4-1 CSNSFDRIYEQYF TGCTCCAACAGTTTCGACAGAATCTACGAGCAGTACTTC
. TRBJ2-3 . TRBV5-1 CASSLAPGTGRVGADTQYF TGCGCCAGCAGCTTGGCCCCCGGCACAGGGAGAGTGGGCGCAGATACGCAGTATTTT
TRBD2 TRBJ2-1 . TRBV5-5 CASTLVAGTYNEQFF TGTGCCAGCACCTTGGTAGCGGGAACATACAATGAGCAGTTCTTC
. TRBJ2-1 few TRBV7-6 CASSFSSVGYNEQFF TGTGCCAGCAGCTTTTCTTCCGTTGGCTACAATGAGCAGTTCTTC
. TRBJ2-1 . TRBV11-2 CASSLEAGLVGQLF TGTGCCAGCAGCTTAGAGGCAGGGTTGGTTGGGCAGCTATTC
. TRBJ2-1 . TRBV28 CASSPNGRTPYWFF TGTGCCAGCAGTCCTAACGGGAGAACCCCGTATTGGTTCTTC
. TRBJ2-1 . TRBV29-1 CSVELGHGDEQFF TGCAGCGTGGAACTAGGACATGGTGATGAGCAGTTCTTC
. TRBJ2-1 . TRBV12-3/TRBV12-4 CASSLQGGELFF TGTGCCAGCAGTCTACAGGGCGGTGAGCTGTTCTTC
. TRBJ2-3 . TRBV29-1 CSVVSAGTDTQYF TGCAGCGTTGTGTCAGCTGGCACTGATACGCAGTATTTT
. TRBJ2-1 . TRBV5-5 CVSSGLGGSSYNEQFF TGTGTCAGCAGCGGTCTCGGGGGAAGCTCCTACAATGAGCAGTTCTTC
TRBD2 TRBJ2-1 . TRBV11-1 CAIIPESRTSGSGNEQFF TGTGCCATCATCCCAGAATCGAGGACTAGCGGGAGTGGTAATGAGCAGTTCTTC
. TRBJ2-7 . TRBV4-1 CASSQVGYEQYF TGCGCCAGCAGTCAAGTGGGATATGAGCAGTACTTC
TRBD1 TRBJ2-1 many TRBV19 CASSIGGTGGVEQFF TGTGCCAGTAGTATCGGCGGGACAGGGGGCGTTGAGCAGTTCTTC
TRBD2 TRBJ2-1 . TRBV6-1 CVSIFSGSRNDQFF TGTGTCAGCATCTTTAGCGGGAGTAGGAACGACCAGTTCTTC
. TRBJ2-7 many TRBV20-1 CSASFGREQYF TGCAGTGCATCGTTCGGGCGGGAGCAGTACTTC
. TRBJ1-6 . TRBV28 CASSLPPDHNSPIHF TGTGCCAGCAGTTTACCCCCCGACCATAACTCACCCATCCACTTT
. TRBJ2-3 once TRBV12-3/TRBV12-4 CASSFDWGATRDTQYF TGTGCCAGCAGTTTTGATTGGGGCGCGACGAGAGATACGCAGTATTTT
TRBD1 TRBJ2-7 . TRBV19 CASSKGQANRGYEHYF TGTGCCAGCAGTAAAGGACAGGCCAACCGGGGCTACGAGCACTACTTC
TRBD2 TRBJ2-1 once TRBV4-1 CASSREVTGTSGFNEQFF TGCGCCAGCAGCCGAGAAGTAACAGGGACTAGCGGGTTCAATGAGCAGTTCTTC
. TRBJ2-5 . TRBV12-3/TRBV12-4 CSSSLASAEGLETQYF TGTTCCAGCAGTTTGGCCTCTGCGGAAGGGTTGGAGACCCAGTACTTC
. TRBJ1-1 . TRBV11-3 CASSLRGMNTDVFF TGTGCCAGCAGCCTGCGGGGGATGAACACTGATGTTTTCTTT
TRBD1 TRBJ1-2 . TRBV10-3 CAISSAGTGVCGYTF TGTGCCATCAGTTCGGCCGGGACAGGTGTCTGTGGCTACACCTTC
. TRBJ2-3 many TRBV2 CASSDYSPMDTQYF TGTGCCAGCAGTGACTACTCGCCCATGGATACGCAGTATTTT
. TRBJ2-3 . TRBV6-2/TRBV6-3 CASSYTDSPSTDTQYF TGTGCCAGCAGTTACACGGACTCACCATCCACCGATACGCAGTATTTT
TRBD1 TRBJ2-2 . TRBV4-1 CASSNRGTCTGELFF TGCGCCAGCAGCAACAGGGGGACCTGTACCGGGGAGCTGTTTTTT
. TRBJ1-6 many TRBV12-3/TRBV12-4 CASSLLDSPLHF TGTGCCAGCAGTTTGTTGGATTCACCCCTCCACTTT
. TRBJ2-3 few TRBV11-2 CASSTFRTWIDTQYF TGTGCCAGCAGCACGTTTAGGACATGGATAGATACGCAGTATTTT
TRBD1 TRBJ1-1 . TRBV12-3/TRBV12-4 CVSRRTGKVFF TGTGTCAGCAGGCGGACAGGGAAAGTTTTCTTT
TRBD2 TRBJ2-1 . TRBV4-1 CACSHGSTSALYDEQFF TGCGCCTGCAGCCATGGATCTACTAGCGCCCTATACGATGAGCAGTTCTTC
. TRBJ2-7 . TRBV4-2 CASSQDFSPYQQYF TGTGCCAGCAGCCAAGATTTCAGCCCCTACCAGCAGTACTTC
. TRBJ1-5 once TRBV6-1 CANSEGVHRQPQHF TGTGCCAACAGTGAGGGAGTTCACAGGCAGCCCCAGCATTTT
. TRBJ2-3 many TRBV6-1 CASWSGTDTQYF TGTGCCAGCTGGTCGGGCACAGATACGCAGTATTTT
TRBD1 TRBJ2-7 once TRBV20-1 CWGIRGQIFYEQYF TGCTGGGGGATCAGGGGACAGATTTTCTACGAGCAGTACTTC
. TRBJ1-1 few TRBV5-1 CASSLDSSTEAFF TGCGCCAGCAGCTTGGATTCGTCCACTGAAGCTTTCTTT
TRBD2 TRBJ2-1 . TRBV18 CASSGTGTSVLNEQFF TGTGCCAGCTCGGGGACCGGGACTAGCGTTTTAAATGAGCAGTTCTTC
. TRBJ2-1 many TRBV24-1 CATSHGPGGEQFF TGTGCCACCAGCCACGGACCAGGCGGTGAGCAGTTCTTC
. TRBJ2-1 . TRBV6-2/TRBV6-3 CASHQRRFSYNEQFF TGTGCCAGCCATCAGAGGCGTTTCTCCTACAATGAGCAGTTCTTC
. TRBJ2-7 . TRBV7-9 CDSSLPGPTYEQYF TGTGACAGCAGCTTACCGGGACCCACCTACGAGCAGTACTTC
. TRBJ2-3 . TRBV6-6 CANSQGRPFTDTQYF TGTGCCAACAGTCAGGGCCGGCCCTTCACAGATACGCAGTATTTT
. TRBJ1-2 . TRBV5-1 CTSSPGQGGYTF TGCACCAGCAGCCCCGGACAAGGAGGCTACACCTTC
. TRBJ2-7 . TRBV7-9 CASNPAVSLGKQYF TGTGCCAGCAACCCAGCGGTCTCGCTGGGCAAGCAGTACTTC
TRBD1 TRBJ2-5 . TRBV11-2 CVGSWDSQETQYF TGTGTCGGCAGCTGGGACAGCCAAGAGACCCAGTACTTC
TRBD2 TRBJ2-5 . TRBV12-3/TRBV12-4 CASSPTSGAIETKYF TGTGCCAGCAGTCCGACTAGCGGCGCGATTGAAACCAAGTACTTC